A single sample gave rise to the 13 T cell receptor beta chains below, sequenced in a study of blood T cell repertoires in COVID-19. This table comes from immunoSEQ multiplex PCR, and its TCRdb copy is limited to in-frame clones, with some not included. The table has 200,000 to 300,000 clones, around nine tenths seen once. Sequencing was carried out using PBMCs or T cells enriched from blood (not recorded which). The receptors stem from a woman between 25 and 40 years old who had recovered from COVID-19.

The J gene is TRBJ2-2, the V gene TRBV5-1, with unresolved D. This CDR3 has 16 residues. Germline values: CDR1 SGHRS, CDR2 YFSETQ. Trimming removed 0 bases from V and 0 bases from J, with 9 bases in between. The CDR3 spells CASSLGDGPNTGELFF. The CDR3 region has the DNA TGCGCCAGCAGCTTGGGTGATGGGCCGAACACCGGGGAGCTGTTTTTT.

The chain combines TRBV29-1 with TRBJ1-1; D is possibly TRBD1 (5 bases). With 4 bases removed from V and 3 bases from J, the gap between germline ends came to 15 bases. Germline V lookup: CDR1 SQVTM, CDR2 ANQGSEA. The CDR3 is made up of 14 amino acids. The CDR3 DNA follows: TGCAGCGTTGTCTGGGGGGGTCGGGACACTGAAGCTTTCTTT. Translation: CSVVWGGRDTEAFF.

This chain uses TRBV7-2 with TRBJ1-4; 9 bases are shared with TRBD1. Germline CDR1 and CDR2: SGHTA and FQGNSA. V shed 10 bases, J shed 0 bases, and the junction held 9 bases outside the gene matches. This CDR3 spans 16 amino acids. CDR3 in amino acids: CATRGQGTTTNEKLFF. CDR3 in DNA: TGTGCCACCCGAGGACAGGGGACAACAACTAATGAAAAACTGTTTTTT.

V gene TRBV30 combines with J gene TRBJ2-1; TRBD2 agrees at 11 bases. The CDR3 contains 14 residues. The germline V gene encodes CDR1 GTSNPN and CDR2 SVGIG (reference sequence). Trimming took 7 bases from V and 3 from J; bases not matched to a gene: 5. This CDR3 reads CASKTSGNYNEQFF. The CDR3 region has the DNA TGTGCCTCAAAGACTAGCGGGAACTACAATGAGCAGTTCTTC.

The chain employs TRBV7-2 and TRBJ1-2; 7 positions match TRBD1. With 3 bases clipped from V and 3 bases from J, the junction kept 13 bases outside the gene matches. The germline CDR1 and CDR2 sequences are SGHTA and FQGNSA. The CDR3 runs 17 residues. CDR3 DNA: TGTGCCAGCAGCTTCCGGGACAGCGATAGATTGGACTATGGCTACACCTTC. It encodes CASSFRDSDRLDYGYTF.

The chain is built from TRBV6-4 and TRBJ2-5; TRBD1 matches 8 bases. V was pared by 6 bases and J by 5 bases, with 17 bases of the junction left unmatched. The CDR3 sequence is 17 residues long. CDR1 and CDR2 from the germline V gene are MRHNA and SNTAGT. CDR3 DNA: TGTGCCAGCAGGCTACAGGGGGAACCTAAGTCGGCCGAGACCCAGTACTTC. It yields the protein CASRLQGEPKSAETQYF.

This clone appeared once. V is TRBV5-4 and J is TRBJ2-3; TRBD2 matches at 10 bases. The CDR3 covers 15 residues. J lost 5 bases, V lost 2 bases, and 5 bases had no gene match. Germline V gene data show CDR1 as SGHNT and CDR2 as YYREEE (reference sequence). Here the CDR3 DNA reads TGTGCCAGCAGCTTTGAAGCGGGAGGGCTAGATACGCAGTATTTT. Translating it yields CASSFEAGGLDTQYF.

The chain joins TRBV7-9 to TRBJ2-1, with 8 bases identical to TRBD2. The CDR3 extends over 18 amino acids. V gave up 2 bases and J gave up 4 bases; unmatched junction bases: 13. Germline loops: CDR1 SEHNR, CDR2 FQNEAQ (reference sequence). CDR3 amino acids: CASSLRGVGTRQYNEQFF. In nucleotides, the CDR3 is TGTGCCAGCAGCTTAAGGGGCGTTGGGACTAGGCAGTACAATGAGCAGTTCTTC.

CDR3 loop: CASSSRKGVNTEAFF. CDR3 coding DNA: TGTGCCAGCAGCTCACGAAAGGGGGTGAACACTGAAGCTTTCTTT. The chain combines TRBV7-6 with TRBJ1-1, with D maybe TRBD1 (6 bases). This CDR3 comprises 15 residues. Trimming removed 4 bases from V and 0 bases from J, with 12 bases in between. The germline CDR1 and CDR2 sequences are SGHVS and FNYEAQ. The variable domain in full, completed from reference TRBV7-6 and TRBJ1-1, reads GAGVSQSPRYKVTKRGQDVALRCDPISGHVSLYWYRQALGQGPEFLTYFNYEAQQDKSGLPNDRFSAERPEGSISTLTIQRTEQRDSAMYRCASSSRKGVNTEAFFGQGTRLTVV.

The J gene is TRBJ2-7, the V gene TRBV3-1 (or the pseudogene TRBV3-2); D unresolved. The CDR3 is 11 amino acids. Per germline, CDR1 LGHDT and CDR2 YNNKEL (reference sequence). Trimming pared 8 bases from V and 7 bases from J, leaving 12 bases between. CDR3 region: CASSSPLEQYF. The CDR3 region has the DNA TGTGCCAGCTCCTCCCCACTAGAGCAGTACTTC.

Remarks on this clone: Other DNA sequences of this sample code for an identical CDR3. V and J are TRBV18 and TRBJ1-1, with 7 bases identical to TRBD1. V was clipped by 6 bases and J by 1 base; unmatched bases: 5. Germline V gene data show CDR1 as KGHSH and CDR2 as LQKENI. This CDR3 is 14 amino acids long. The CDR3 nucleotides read TGTGCCAGCTCGCCCCAGGGGGGGAACACTGAAGCTTTCTTT. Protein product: CASSPQGGNTEAFF.

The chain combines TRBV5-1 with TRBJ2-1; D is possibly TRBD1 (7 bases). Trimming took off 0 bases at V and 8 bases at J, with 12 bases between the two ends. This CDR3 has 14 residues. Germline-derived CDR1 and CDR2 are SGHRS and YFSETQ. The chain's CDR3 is CASSLAFRGDEQFF. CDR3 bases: TGCGCCAGCAGCTTGGCGTTCAGGGGGGATGAGCAGTTCTTC.

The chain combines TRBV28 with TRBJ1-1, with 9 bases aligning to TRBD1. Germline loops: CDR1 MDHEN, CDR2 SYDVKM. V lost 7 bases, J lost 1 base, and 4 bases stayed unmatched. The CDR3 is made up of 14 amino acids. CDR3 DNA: TGTGCCAGCACCGACAGGGGGGGGAACACTGAAGCTTTCTTT. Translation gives CASTDRGGNTEAFF.